The rows below give T cell receptor beta chains drawn from one sample of a study of vaccination effects on CD4 cells after COVID-19. Which antigens these TCRs recognize remains unknown. Some clones are missing from TCRdb's copy, which holds only in-frame ones; the method was immunoSEQ multiplex PCR. The data contain some 60,000 clones, around four fifths of them singletons. The sample in question was CD4+ T cells from PBMCs cultured without peptide, obtained after COVID-19 vaccination. These receptors were obtained from a human donor who received a COVID-19 vaccine. The CDR3 runs from the conserved cysteine through the conserved F or W. The order of the fields is V gene, J gene, clone size, D gene, CDR3 protein, CDR3 DNA. A D gene is named only where the DNA matches it firmly. Some rows have no size entry. The others give once, few or many, or a class for an expanded clone.

V gene: TRBV18; J gene: TRBJ2-7; clone size: .; D gene: .; CDR3 protein: CASSLGAYEQYF; CDR3 DNA: TGTGCCAGCTCACTAGGAGCCTACGAGCAGTACTTC
V gene: TRBV9; J gene: TRBJ2-3; clone size: .; D gene: TRBD2; CDR3 protein: CASSHSPPGGSTDTQYF; CDR3 DNA: TGTGCCAGCAGTCATTCCCCTCCGGGGGGGAGCACAGATACGCAGTATTTT
V gene: TRBV29-1; J gene: TRBJ2-3; clone size: once; D gene: TRBD1; CDR3 protein: CSYQAGTALTDTQYF; CDR3 DNA: TGCAGCTACCAGGCTGGGACAGCCCTAACAGATACGCAGTATTTT
V gene: TRBV7-9; J gene: TRBJ2-7; clone size: .; D gene: TRBD1; CDR3 protein: CASSPGQVPYEQYF; CDR3 DNA: TGTGCCAGCAGTCCGGGACAGGTCCCCTACGAGCAGTACTTC
V gene: TRBV6-5; J gene: TRBJ1-5; clone size: .; D gene: .; CDR3 protein: CASRVDLVNQPQHF; CDR3 DNA: TGTGCCAGCAGGGTAGACTTAGTCAATCAGCCCCAGCATTTT
V gene: TRBV20-1; J gene: TRBJ1-5; clone size: few; D gene: TRBD1; CDR3 protein: CSASSGQVSQPQHF; CDR3 DNA: TGCAGTGCTAGTTCGGGACAGGTATCACAGCCCCAGCATTTT
V gene: TRBV5-8; J gene: TRBJ1-1; clone size: .; D gene: .; CDR3 protein: CASSPGAGYSFLNTEAFF; CDR3 DNA: TGTGCCAGCAGCCCGGGGGCAGGGTATAGCTTTCTGAACACTGAAGCTTTCTTT
V gene: TRBV5-1; J gene: TRBJ2-1; clone size: .; D gene: .; CDR3 protein: CASSLVRGRSYNEQFF; CDR3 DNA: TGCGCCAGCAGCTTGGTCCGGGGGCGATCCTACAATGAGCAGTTCTTC
V gene: TRBV27; J gene: TRBJ1-6; clone size: .; D gene: .; CDR3 protein: CASDEMGSSYNSPLHF; CDR3 DNA: TGTGCCAGCGATGAGATGGGGAGCTCCTATAATTCACCCCTCCACTTT
V gene: TRBV18; J gene: TRBJ2-6; clone size: .; D gene: TRBD1; CDR3 protein: CASSRGPGTGGTASGANVLTF; CDR3 DNA: TGTGCCAGCTCAAGGGGTCCCGGGACAGGGGGAACGGCCTCTGGGGCCAACGTCCTGACTTTC
V gene: TRBV6-5; J gene: TRBJ1-5; clone size: .; D gene: .; CDR3 protein: CASSLGTSNQPQHF; CDR3 DNA: TGTGCCAGCAGCCTCGGGACGTCCAATCAGCCCCAGCATTTT
V gene: TRBV5-6; J gene: TRBJ1-5; clone size: .; D gene: TRBD1; CDR3 protein: CASSITGTVRRDQPQHF; CDR3 DNA: TGTGCCAGCAGCATCACCGGGACAGTCCGTAGGGATCAGCCCCAGCATTTT
V gene: TRBV6-2/TRBV6-3; J gene: TRBJ2-1; clone size: few; D gene: TRBD2; CDR3 protein: CASSGTSGTNEQFF; CDR3 DNA: TGTGCCAGCAGTGGGACTAGCGGGACCAATGAGCAGTTCTTC
V gene: TRBV3-1/TRBV3-2; J gene: TRBJ2-7; clone size: .; D gene: TRBD2; CDR3 protein: CASSHKGASGRLEQYF; CDR3 DNA: TGTGCCAGCAGCCATAAGGGTGCTAGCGGGAGACTCGAGCAGTACTTC
V gene: TRBV7-2; J gene: TRBJ2-2; clone size: .; D gene: .; CDR3 protein: CASSLGSGARTGELFF; CDR3 DNA: TGTGCCAGCAGCTTAGGGTCGGGGGCGAGAACCGGGGAGCTGTTTTTT
V gene: TRBV5-6; J gene: TRBJ1-4; clone size: .; D gene: .; CDR3 protein: CASSLASQAGEKLFF; CDR3 DNA: TGTGCCAGCAGCTTGGCCAGTCAGGCGGGGGAAAAACTGTTTTTT
V gene: TRBV5-1; J gene: TRBJ2-3; clone size: .; D gene: TRBD1; CDR3 protein: CASSPTGTDTQYF; CDR3 DNA: TGCGCCAGCAGCCCGACAGGGACAGATACGCAGTATTTT
V gene: TRBV24-1; J gene: TRBJ2-1; clone size: .; D gene: TRBD1; CDR3 protein: CATSDAGQGSSYNEQFF; CDR3 DNA: TGTGCCACCAGTGACGCAGGACAGGGAAGCTCCTACAATGAGCAGTTCTTC
V gene: TRBV7-7; J gene: TRBJ2-5; clone size: .; D gene: .; CDR3 protein: CASSLGRLVSQETQYF; CDR3 DNA: TGTGCTAGCAGCTTAGGACGACTAGTGTCCCAAGAGACCCAGTACTTC
V gene: TRBV7-9; J gene: TRBJ1-1; clone size: .; D gene: .; CDR3 protein: CASSSDPTVTEAFF; CDR3 DNA: TGTGCCAGCAGCTCCGACCCGACAGTCACTGAAGCTTTCTTT
V gene: TRBV16; J gene: TRBJ1-2; clone size: .; D gene: .; CDR3 protein: CASSPSRGLMDYGYTF; CDR3 DNA: TGTGCCAGCAGCCCCTCCAGGGGCCTAATGGACTATGGCTACACCTTC
V gene: TRBV7-2; J gene: TRBJ1-2; clone size: .; D gene: TRBD1; CDR3 protein: CASSLDRGHSYGYTF; CDR3 DNA: TGTGCCAGCAGCTTAGACAGGGGGCATTCTTATGGCTACACCTTC